Below, 10 T cell receptor beta chains from the same sample are listed, as sequenced in a study of blood T cell repertoires in COVID-19. Sequenced by immunoSEQ multiplex PCR; TCRdb stores in-frame clones only, minus some. The sample has 25,000 to 30,000 clones, about 91% seen once. The sequencing input was peripheral blood. The receptors were sampled from a man in his fifties with active COVID-19.

The J gene is TRBJ1-1, the V gene TRBV6-5; possibly TRBD1 for D (6 bases). Trimming took 9 bases from V and 1 from J, leaving 9 bases between them. The CDR3 runs 12 residues. Germline lookup yields CDR1 MNHEY and CDR2 SVGAGI. Here the CDR3 reads CASRTANTEAFF. In DNA, the CDR3 is TGTGCCAGTCGGACAGCGAACACTGAAGCTTTCTTT.

In DNA form, the CDR3 reads TGCGCCAGCAGCTTCGGGGGGCTGGCCTATGGCTACACCTTC. This codes for CASSFGGLAYGYTF. The chain employs TRBV5-1 and TRBJ1-2; perhaps TRBD1 as D (6 bases). The germline V gene has CDR1 SGHRS and CDR2 YFSETQ. Trimming left V 2 bases short and J 4 bases short, with 12 bases between. The CDR3 contains 14 residues.

The chain has TRBV6-5 and TRBJ1-5; D unclear. Trimming removed 8 bases at V and 0 bases at J, with 8 bases between. From germline, CDR1 is MNHEY and CDR2 SVGAGI. CDR3 length equals 13 residues. As DNA, the CDR3 is TGTGCCAGCGGACGGGATAGCAATCAGCCCCAGCATTTT. It yields the protein CASGRDSNQPQHF.

The chain carries TRBV4-2 and TRBJ2-5; 13 bases fit TRBD2. From germline, CDR1 is LGHNA and CDR2 YNFKEQ. The junction had 6 bases not matched to a gene; V was cut back by 5 bases and J by 0 bases. CDR3 length: 17 residues. CDR3 region: CASSVGLAGTYQETQYF. The CDR3 DNA reads as TGTGCCAGCAGCGTGGGACTAGCGGGGACGTACCAAGAGACCCAGTACTTC.

This chain uses TRBV3-1 (or the pseudogene TRBV3-2) with TRBJ2-1; 8 nucleotides agree with TRBD2. The V gene's germline CDR1 is LGHDT and CDR2 YNNKEL (reference sequence). CDR3 length: 15 residues. J gave up 3 bases and V 1 base, and 2 bases lay outside the gene matches. DNA for the CDR3: TGTGCCAGCAGCCAAGTTGCGGGGGGCTACAATGAGCAGTTCTTC. This gives the protein CASSQVAGGYNEQFF.

This chain uses TRBV27 with TRBJ2-7, with a weak D call TRBD1 (6 bases). This CDR3 has 14 amino acids. Deletions cut 4 bases from V and 2 bases from J, with 12 bases between. Germline V CDR1 and CDR2: MNHEY, SMNVEV (reference sequence). The CDR3 DNA is TGTGCCAGCAGTTCCGCAGGGGCACCCTACGAGCAGTACTTC. Translated, it gives CASSSAGAPYEQYF.

CDR3 protein: CASSLQGVNTEAFF. The CDR3 coding sequence is TGTGCCAGCAGCTTGCAGGGGGTTAACACTGAAGCTTTCTTT. The chain is built from TRBV11-2 and TRBJ1-1; TRBD1 agrees at 7 bases. The CDR3 runs to 14 residues. The J segment lost 2 bases and the V segment lost 3 bases, leaving 3 bases of the junction unmatched. Per germline, CDR1 SGHAT and CDR2 FQNNGV.

The V call is TRBV7-6, the J call TRBJ1-1, with TRBD1 matching 12 bases. Germline-derived CDR1 and CDR2 are SGHVS and FNYEAQ. The trim removed 5 bases at V and 5 bases at J, leaving 6 bases unmatched. The length of the CDR3 is 15 residues. The CDR3 DNA follows: TGTGCCAGCAGCCTCGAGGGACAGGGGGCAACTGAAGCTTTCTTT. Translated: CASSLEGQGATEAFF.

The chain uses TRBV5-1 and TRBJ1-4; 10 bases are shared with TRBD1. The J segment lost 6 bases and the V segment lost 1 base, leaving 3 bases of the junction unmatched. Germline V gene sequence: CDR1 SGHRS, CDR2 YFSETQ. CDR3 length equals 15 residues. The CDR3 reads CASSLTGTGDEKLFF. In DNA, the CDR3 is TGCGCCAGCAGCTTGACCGGGACAGGGGATGAAAAACTGTTTTTT.

This clone occurred a few times. The chain links TRBV7-9 to TRBJ1-1; 8 nucleotides line up with TRBD1. Per the germline V gene, CDR1 is SEHNR and CDR2 is FQNEAQ (reference sequence). CDR3 size: 15 residues. V was pared by 3 bases and J by 5 bases, with 8 bases of the junction left unmatched. CDR3 in DNA: TGTGCCAGCAGCTTGGGACAGGCGAGTCTTACTGAAGCTTTCTTT. Translating gives CASSLGQASLTEAFF.